This T cell receptor (beta chain) was sequenced for a study of response to subunit inactivated influenza vaccine. TCRdb reanalysed the RT-PCR reads using MiXCR and keeps one entry per CDR3 protein. The sample shows about 830,000 distinct CDR3 sequences, 18% of them seen only once. Trimming shortened V by 6 bases and J by 7 bases, and 19 bases separated the two germline ends. The CDR3 is made up of 14 amino acids. Germline V gene data show CDR1 as MDHEN and CDR2 as SYDVKM. The specimen was PBMCs from blood, collected roughly 5 days after vaccination. The chain carries TRBV28 and TRBJ2-7, with D possibly TRBD2 on 5 matching bases. The TCR sequence derives from a man aged 50 to 59 who received an inactivated influenza vaccine. The DNA for the CDR3 is TGTGCCAGCAGCCACCCCCGGGGATTAAGTGAGCAGTACTTC. Its translation is CASSHPRGLSEQYF. The full variable domain, its missing parts supplied by reference TRBV28 and TRBJ2-7, is DVKVTQSSRYLVKRTGEKVFLECVQDMDHENMFWYRQDPGLGLRLIYFSYDVKMKEKGDIPEGYSVSREKKERFSLILESASTNQTSMYLCASSHPRGLSEQYFGPGTRLTVT.